The clone carrying this T cell receptor beta chain was detected ten times or more. This entry belongs to a study of patients with pleural tuberculosis. Each CDR3 protein gets one entry after TCRdb re-called the reads with MiXCR. The table records approximately 53,000 distinct CDR3 sequences, under 8.5% of them present only once. This sequence was found in a human donor with pleural tuberculosis.

The CDR3 reads CSARGALQETQYF. CDR3 sequence (DNA): TGCAGTGCTAGAGGAGCTCTACAAGAGACCCAGTACTTC. This rearrangement joins TRBV20-1 to TRBJ2-5, with D hard to call. In germline, CDR1 is DFQATT, CDR2 SNEGSKA (reference sequence). With 1 base removed from V and 2 bases from J, the gap between germline ends came to 8 bases. This CDR3 has 13 residues.